This T cell receptor beta chain originates from a study of blood T cell repertoires in COVID-19. Study-level background: T cells, B-cell-depleted T cells, or PBMCs supplied cDNA or gDNA.

The CDR3 extends over 17 amino acids. Looked up from germline, CDR1 is SGDLS and CDR2 is YYNGEE. V was trimmed by 4 bases and J by 0 bases, leaving 19 bases between them. The table came from immunoSEQ multiplex PCR; TCRdb's copy has only in-frame clones and leaves some out. The sample holds 200,000 or so clones, roughly nine tenths seen once. The sequencing input was peripheral blood. The gene calls are TRBV9 and TRBJ1-1; D remains unclear. The receptor's source is a woman aged 50 to 60 with acute or convalescent COVID-19. The CDR3 region has the DNA TGTGCCAGCAGCCCTCGTCCCTTAGAACCCTTGAACACTGAAGCTTTCTTT. It specifies CASSPRPLEPLNTEAFF.